This entry lists 15 T cell receptor beta chains sequenced from one sample in a study of blood T cell repertoires in COVID-19. Assay: immunoSEQ multiplex PCR; the TCRdb copy retains only in-frame clones and omits some. The sample records some 200,000 clones, around 82% being singletons. Sequences were obtained from peripheral blood. These receptor sequences come from a woman younger than 45 who had recovered from COVID-19.

This clone showed up just once. This chain links TRBV30 with TRBJ1-6, with 7 bases that match TRBD1. The V gene's germline CDR1 is GTSNPN and CDR2 SVGIG (reference sequence). The CDR3 runs 18 residues. Germline trimming cut 0 bases from V and 7 bases from J; bases unmatched to any gene: 15. The CDR3 loop reads CAWSVTRGRRKGNSPLHF. The CDR3 DNA follows: TGTGCCTGGAGTGTAACAAGGGGGCGAAGAAAAGGAAATTCACCCCTCCACTTT.

J is TRBJ1-1 and V is TRBV28; 7 bases agree with TRBD1. The germline CDR1 and CDR2 sequences are MDHEN and SYDVKM. The CDR3 is 15 residues long. Trimming at V came to 3 bases and at J to 5 bases, leaving 9 bases not matched to a gene. This chain's CDR3 is CASSLWRGRGTEAFF. In DNA, the CDR3 is TGTGCCAGCAGTTTGTGGAGGGGGCGTGGAACTGAAGCTTTCTTT.

This rearrangement joins TRBV13 to TRBJ2-5; D call uncertain. The CDR3 runs 15 residues. Trimming left V 0 bases short and J 2 bases short, with 10 bases between. Germline V lookup: CDR1 PRHDT, CDR2 FYEKMQ (reference sequence). DNA of the CDR3: TGTGCCAGCAGCTTAGGTAGATACCGTCAAGAGACCCAGTACTTC. This encodes CASSLGRYRQETQYF.

The rearrangement joins TRBV10-2 to TRBJ2-1, with D uncertain. CDR3 length: 14 residues. V shed 3 bases and J shed 7 bases, with 13 bases lying between them. Germline CDR1 and CDR2: WSHSY and SAAADI. CDR3 amino acids: CASSDVQITNEQFF. DNA for the CDR3: TGCGCCAGCAGTGATGTACAAATAACAAATGAGCAGTTCTTC.

V is TRBV28 and J is TRBJ2-1, with TRBD2 as a possible D gene (7 bases). Germline CDR1 MDHEN, CDR2 SYDVKM. V lost 6 bases and J lost 10, with 19 bases in between. This CDR3 has 14 amino acids. CDR3 DNA sequence: TGTGCCAGCAGCCCTAGTCTATCGGGGGGCGAGCAGTTCTTC. It specifies CASSPSLSGGEQFF.

As DNA, the CDR3 is TGTGCCAGCAGCTTAAGCCCCAGCGGGAGGGTAAATGAGCAGTTCTTC. Its protein is CASSLSPSGRVNEQFF. V gene TRBV7-3 combines with J gene TRBJ2-1; 10 nucleotides agree with TRBD2. This CDR3 spans 16 amino acids. CDR1 and CDR2 (germline): SGHTA, FQGTGA. Trimming cost V 1 base and J 7 bases; bases outside gene matches: 7. The variable domain in full, completed from reference TRBV7-3 and TRBJ2-1, reads GAGVSQTPSNKVTEKGKYVELRCDPISGHTALYWYRQSLGQGPEFLIYFQGTGAADDSGLPNDRFFAVRPEGSVSTLKIQRTERGDSAVYLCASSLSPSGRVNEQFFGPGTRLTVL.

The chain employs TRBV28 and TRBJ2-6; D is uncertain. In germline, CDR1 is MDHEN, CDR2 SYDVKM. V gave up 4 bases and J gave up 0 bases, with 4 bases separating them. This CDR3 has 14 residues. The DNA for the CDR3 is TGTGCCAGCAGTTACAACTCTGGGGCCAACGTCCTGACTTTC. As protein: CASSYNSGANVLTF.

The rearrangement joins TRBV5-1 to TRBJ2-7; 7 positions agree with TRBD2. Unmatched junction bases numbered 9, after V lost 1 base and J lost 5 bases. The length of the CDR3 is 15 residues. The germline CDR1 and CDR2 sequences are SGHRS and YFSETQ. The CDR3 sequence is CASSLLRGRNDEQYF. CDR3 sequence (DNA): TGCGCCAGCAGCTTGCTACGCGGGAGAAATGACGAGCAGTACTTC.

The rearrangement joins TRBV9 to TRBJ2-2; possibly TRBD2 for D (5 bases). The CDR3 contains 15 residues. V was trimmed by 5 bases and J by 2 bases, leaving 13 bases between them. Germline lookup yields CDR1 SGDLS and CDR2 YYNGEE. The chain's CDR3 is CASSVTWTNTGELFF. The CDR3 DNA sequence: TGTGCCAGCAGTGTGACATGGACTAACACCGGGGAGCTGTTTTTT.

V is TRBV30 and J is TRBJ1-1; maybe TRBD1 (6 bases). V dropped 4 bases and J dropped 5 bases, with 14 bases sitting between them. CDR1 GTSNPN and CDR2 SVGIG come from the germline V gene (reference sequence). The CDR3 contains 13 residues. CDR3 nucleotide sequence: TGTGCCTGGATGAGGGGGTTTTTAACTGAAGCTTTCTTT. Translation gives CAWMRGFLTEAFF.

V gene TRBV10-3 combines with J gene TRBJ2-7, with 7 bases that match TRBD2. CDR3 length: 16 amino acids. Germline loops: CDR1 ENHRY, CDR2 SYGVKD. Trimming cost V 4 bases and J 5 bases; bases outside gene matches: 14. The CDR3 DNA sequence: TGTGCCATCAGTGGCCTAGCGGAAAGCTTGCCGAACGAGCAGTACTTC. Its protein is CAISGLAESLPNEQYF.

The rearrangement uses TRBV7-3 and TRBJ2-7; D is unresolved. V shed 0 bases and J shed 0 bases, with 6 bases lying between them. Germline assignment: CDR1 SGHTA and CDR2 FQGTGA. The CDR3 is made up of 14 amino acids. The CDR3: CASSLTFSSYEQYF. CDR3 DNA: TGTGCCAGCAGCTTAACATTTAGCTCCTACGAGCAGTACTTC. Looking up the rest from reference TRBV7-3 and TRBJ2-7 gives the full variable domain: GAGVSQTPSNKVTEKGKYVELRCDPISGHTALYWYRQSLGQGPEFLIYFQGTGAADDSGLPNDRFFAVRPEGSVSTLKIQRTERGDSAVYLCASSLTFSSYEQYFGPGTRLTVT.

This chain uses TRBV18 with TRBJ1-3, with unresolved D. The germline V and J ends were trimmed by 9 bases and 0 bases, with 9 bases remaining between them. The CDR3 runs 13 residues. From germline, CDR1 is KGHSH and CDR2 LQKENI. Here the CDR3 DNA reads TGTGCCAGTCAACTTAGCTCTGGAAACACCATATATTTT. It is translated as CASQLSSGNTIYF. Drawing the rest from reference TRBV18 and TRBJ1-3, the complete variable domain is NAGVMQNPRHLVRRRGQEARLRCSPMKGHSHVYWYRQLPEEGLKFMVYLQKENIIDESGMPKERFSAEFPKEGPSILRIQQVVRGDSAAYFCASQLSSGNTIYFGEGSWLTVV.

The chain is built from TRBV18 and TRBJ1-2; 8 bases map to TRBD1. Germline loops: CDR1 KGHSH, CDR2 LQKENI. The CDR3 is made up of 15 amino acids. V was pared by 3 bases and J by 3 bases, with 6 bases of the junction left unmatched. In DNA form, the CDR3 reads TGTGCCAGCTCACCTAGGACAGGGCATGACTATGGCTACACCTTC. This sequence encodes CASSPRTGHDYGYTF.

This sequence joins TRBV28 and TRBJ1-1; perhaps TRBD1 as D (5 bases). Trimming removed 4 bases from V and 5 bases from J, with 17 bases in between. Germline V CDR1 and CDR2: MDHEN, SYDVKM. The CDR3 runs to 15 residues. The DNA for the CDR3 is TGTGCCAGCAGTTCTACAGGCCCCGGAGGGACTGAAGCTTTCTTT. Translated: CASSSTGPGGTEAFF.